This record looks at one TCR beta chain sequence and its context. Between the trimmed V and J ends, which lost 5 bases and 6 bases, there was a span of 11 bases. CDR3 length: 12 amino acids. The germline V gene encodes CDR1 SEHNR and CDR2 FQNEAQ (reference sequence). This entry is derived from a study of T cells in localized non-small cell lung cancer. The protocol was immunoSEQ multiplex PCR, while the TCRdb copy is restricted to in-frame clones and leaves out a portion. The sample consists of 48,000 or so clones, roughly 80% of them appearing once. The receptor's source is a man aged 35 to 69 with stage I squamous cell lung carcinoma. The starting material was peripheral blood, obtained before any cancer treatment. This chain uses TRBV7-9 with TRBJ2-7; D gene ambiguous. The CDR3 coding sequence is TGTGCCAGCAGCAAACCTTGGGGCGAGCAGTACTTC. This sequence encodes CASSKPWGEQYF.